The T cell receptor (beta chain) under discussion was sequenced for a study of blood T cell repertoires in COVID-19. Germline CDR1 is SEHNR and CDR2 is FQNEAQ (reference sequence). The CDR3 spans 13 residues. With 5 bases removed from V and 6 bases from J, the gap between germline ends came to 14 bases. Using immunoSEQ multiplex PCR, the repertoire was profiled, and TCRdb retains in-frame clones only, with some absent. Counted here are about 480,000 clones, around nine tenths occurring once; the ten biggest clones make up approximately 4.3%. The TCR sequence derives from a woman aged 25-40 years with acute or convalescent COVID-19. The V gene is TRBV7-9, the J gene TRBJ2-7; perhaps TRBD1 as D (6 bases). The sample taken for sequencing was peripheral blood. The CDR3 here is CASSRGGLSEQYF. CDR3 nucleotides: TGTGCCAGCAGCCGTGGGGGCCTCAGCGAGCAGTACTTC.